The clone carrying this T cell receptor (beta chain) was found a few times. Unique molecular identifiers were built into the TCRbeta library. MiXCR was run by TCRdb on the PCR reads, yielding one entry per CDR3 protein. The sample holds about 980,000 distinct CDR3 sequences; around 30% are singletons and the top ten take around 30%. The entry originates in a study of T-cell reconstitution after alpha-beta-depleted transplantation in children. Trimming pared 4 bases from V and 4 bases from J, leaving 11 bases between. The CDR3 loop spans 13 amino acids. Germline V gene data show CDR1 as MNHEY and CDR2 as SMNVEV (reference sequence).

V gene TRBV27 combines with J gene TRBJ2-7, with D unclear. Sample: PBMCs, mostly from graft donor cells, taken 360 days after TCRalphabeta/CD19-depleted stem cell transplant. This TCR was sampled from a boy younger than two who had a stem cell transplant for SCID, so the T cells may come from the graft donor. CDR3 region: CASSSTDSYEQYF. CDR3 in DNA: TGTGCCAGCAGTTCGACGGATTCTTACGAGCAGTACTTC.